Below, one TCR beta chain is given with its context. In this sample, this clonotype turned up a few times. There is no known antigen for this receptor. No qualities accompany the bases; no much larger clone lies one base away. Based on the germline V gene, the CDR1 and CDR2 sequences are SNHLY and FYNNEI. Including cysteine and phenylalanine, the CDR3 has 14 amino acids. Only CDR3 DNA is held: 42 bases, read in frame from base 1. V is cut by 2 bases and J by 4 bases, and the space between the germline ends is 11 bases. The sequencer was an Illumina HiSeq 2500. Quantitative 5'-RACE with molecular barcodes was used to prepare TCR beta libraries. The study's own analysis went as follows. A new computational method, built on a probabilistic model of VDJ rearrangement, was used to identify disease-linked TCR variants. Clones were called with MiXCR by TCRdb after fastp trimmed the public reads at Q25, and only in-frame beta chains were retained. Rows are combined by CDR3 protein, so each entry shows the most common genes and DNA. TCRdb's processing, not the authors', yielded these V and J calls. The sample contains about 200,000 distinct CDR3 sequences, roughly 12% of them found a single time. Of the sample, 15% to 20% falls within the top ten clones.

This specimen comes from a study of CD8 T cells in ankylosing spondylitis (TCRdb year 2017). Notes on the research overall: T cell receptor beta repertoires were profiled in healthy donors and ankylosing spondylitis patients so that disease-linked TCR variants could be found. Peripheral blood was sampled, and synovial fluid was additionally collected from ankylosing spondylitis patients. The full study cohort was made up of over 20 ankylosing spondylitis patients and over 90 healthy donors.

What the work shows at the level of the full study, not this receptor alone: Some motif variants had previously been reported in the synovial fluid and blood of reactive arthritis patients, which suggests shared mechanisms of disease initiation. Blood from ankylosing spondylitis patients appeared to be characterized by a TCR beta motif composed of eight highly homologous amino acid variants. The disease-linked clones were reported to be significantly enriched in matched synovial fluid samples from ankylosing spondylitis patients. In peripheral blood, the disease-linked clones were found at relatively low frequencies and had a CD8+ phenotype.

The chain is encoded by TRBV2 joined to TRBJ1-1, with the D gene too uncertain to name. The receptor was isolated from a male donor with ankylosing spondylitis or in good health (not recorded which). Sequences were obtained from blood, either unsorted or a sorted T cell fraction (not recorded which). The CDR3 region has the sequence CASSELGAITEAFF. The nucleotide sequence reads as follows: TGTGCCAGCAGTGAACTGGGAGCGATCACTGAAGCTTTCTTT.